A selection of T cell receptor beta chains follows, all from one sample in a study of blood T cell repertoires in COVID-19. TCRdb's copy holds only in-frame clones and misses some; the assay was immunoSEQ multiplex PCR. The table records 150,000 to 160,000 clones, approximately 90% of them present only once. Material: peripheral blood. The origin of the receptors is a woman in her thirties or forties with acute or convalescent COVID-19. Each CDR3 is given with its conserved first and last residue. The order of the fields is J gene, clone size, D gene, V gene, CDR3 protein, CDR3 DNA. The D gene is left open where the match is weak. Rows may omit the clone size; those that give it use once, few, many or a size class.

j_gene: TRBJ2-3; abundance: few; d_gene: TRBD2; v_gene: TRBV5-3; CDR3aa: CAPGTSGMPDTQYF; CDR3nt: TGTGCCCCCGGGACTAGCGGTATGCCAGATACGCAGTATTTT
j_gene: TRBJ1-2; abundance: .; d_gene: TRBD1; v_gene: TRBV3-1/TRBV3-2; CDR3aa: CASSQVLVGQAYGYTF; CDR3nt: TGTGCCAGCAGCCAAGTTCTTGTCGGACAGGCCTATGGCTACACCTTC
j_gene: TRBJ2-1; abundance: .; d_gene: TRBD2; v_gene: TRBV4-1; CDR3aa: CASSQVWPSGYNEQFF; CDR3nt: TGCGCCAGCAGCCAAGTATGGCCTAGCGGTTACAATGAGCAGTTCTTC
j_gene: TRBJ1-1; abundance: .; d_gene: .; v_gene: TRBV12-3/TRBV12-4; CDR3aa: CASARPEPSEAFF; CDR3nt: TGTGCCAGCGCCCGGCCGGAGCCCAGTGAAGCTTTCTTT
j_gene: TRBJ2-7; abundance: .; d_gene: .; v_gene: TRBV7-8; CDR3aa: CASSLGLYYEQYF; CDR3nt: TGTGCCAGCAGCCTGGGACTGTACTACGAGCAGTACTTC
j_gene: TRBJ1-1; abundance: .; d_gene: TRBD1; v_gene: TRBV13; CDR3aa: CASTRRVGGQGWTEAFF; CDR3nt: TGTGCCAGCACCCGGCGGGTAGGGGGACAGGGTTGGACTGAAGCTTTCTTT
j_gene: TRBJ2-1; abundance: once; d_gene: TRBD1; v_gene: TRBV10-3; CDR3aa: CAIMSGGSGNEQFF; CDR3nt: TGTGCCATCATGTCAGGGGGTTCAGGCAATGAGCAGTTCTTC
j_gene: TRBJ2-3; abundance: .; d_gene: TRBD2; v_gene: TRBV7-8; CDR3aa: CASSLISSGRSITDTQYF; CDR3nt: TGTGCCAGCAGCTTAATCTCTAGCGGGAGATCTATAACAGATACGCAGTATTTT
j_gene: TRBJ2-2; abundance: .; d_gene: .; v_gene: TRBV6-6; CDR3aa: CASRPLEAGELFF; CDR3nt: TGTGCCAGCAGGCCCTTAGAGGCCGGGGAGCTGTTTTTT
j_gene: TRBJ1-5; abundance: .; d_gene: TRBD1; v_gene: TRBV3-1/TRBV3-2; CDR3aa: CASSHGGMTGRQPQHF; CDR3nt: TGTGCCAGCAGCCATGGCGGGATGACAGGGAGGCAGCCCCAGCATTTT
j_gene: TRBJ1-1; abundance: .; d_gene: .; v_gene: TRBV7-9; CDR3aa: CASSLAQGRVTSEAFF; CDR3nt: TGTGCCAGCAGCTTAGCGCAGGGCAGGGTTACTTCTGAAGCTTTCTTT
j_gene: TRBJ1-5; abundance: .; d_gene: TRBD1; v_gene: TRBV6-4; CDR3aa: CASDYGTAYSNQPQHF; CDR3nt: TGTGCCAGCGATTATGGGACAGCCTATAGCAATCAGCCCCAGCATTTT
j_gene: TRBJ2-7; abundance: .; d_gene: .; v_gene: TRBV23-1; CDR3aa: CASSPWGRNYEQYF; CDR3nt: TGCGCCAGCAGTCCCTGGGGGCGGAACTACGAGCAGTACTTC
j_gene: TRBJ2-3; abundance: .; d_gene: .; v_gene: TRBV28; CDR3aa: CASSLKSPGVYTDTQYF; CDR3nt: TGTGCCAGCAGTTTAAAATCCCCAGGGGTCTACACAGATACGCAGTATTTT
j_gene: TRBJ1-2; abundance: .; d_gene: .; v_gene: TRBV24-1; CDR3aa: CATSDMLGGGYTF; CDR3nt: TGTGCCACCAGTGATATGCTGGGGGGAGGCTACACCTTC
j_gene: TRBJ2-3; abundance: .; d_gene: .; v_gene: TRBV4-1; CDR3aa: CASSQVGAGAEESDTDTQYF; CDR3nt: TGCGCCAGCAGCCAAGTCGGTGCGGGTGCGGAAGAATCTGACACAGATACGCAGTATTTT
j_gene: TRBJ1-2; abundance: .; d_gene: .; v_gene: TRBV6-5; CDR3aa: CASQRTRNYGYTF; CDR3nt: TGTGCCAGCCAACGGACAAGAAACTATGGCTACACCTTC
j_gene: TRBJ2-7; abundance: .; d_gene: .; v_gene: TRBV11-3; CDR3aa: CASSFPGPSYEQYF; CDR3nt: TGTGCCAGCAGCTTCCCAGGTCCCTCCTACGAGCAGTACTTC
j_gene: TRBJ1-1; abundance: .; d_gene: .; v_gene: TRBV9; CDR3aa: CASSVDSGNTEAFF; CDR3nt: TGTGCCAGCAGCGTAGACAGCGGGAACACTGAAGCTTTCTTT
j_gene: TRBJ2-4; abundance: .; d_gene: TRBD1; v_gene: TRBV30; CDR3aa: CAWSEQSLGTGAKNF; CDR3nt: TGTGCCTGGAGTGAACAATCACTCGGGACAGGGGCCAAGAACTTC
j_gene: TRBJ2-2; abundance: .; d_gene: .; v_gene: TRBV6-5; CDR3aa: CASSYSWGRAAGELFF; CDR3nt: TGTGCCAGCAGTTACTCATGGGGGCGCGCCGCCGGGGAGCTGTTTTTT
j_gene: TRBJ1-1; abundance: few; d_gene: TRBD1; v_gene: TRBV27; CDR3aa: CASSLEGQGILTEAFF; CDR3nt: TGTGCCAGCAGTTTAGAGGGACAGGGAATTTTAACTGAAGCTTTCTTT
j_gene: TRBJ2-7; abundance: .; d_gene: TRBD2; v_gene: TRBV15; CDR3aa: CATSRDRLAGGYEQYF; CDR3nt: TGTGCCACCAGCAGAGACCGACTAGCGGGGGGTTACGAGCAGTACTTC
j_gene: TRBJ1-5; abundance: .; d_gene: TRBD1; v_gene: TRBV10-3; CDR3aa: CAIMGQGGNQPQHF; CDR3nt: TGTGCCATCATGGGACAGGGGGGCAATCAGCCCCAGCATTTT
j_gene: TRBJ2-1; abundance: .; d_gene: TRBD2; v_gene: TRBV4-2; CDR3aa: CASRPGTSGRNEQFF; CDR3nt: TGTGCCAGCAGACCCGGGACTAGCGGGAGAAATGAGCAGTTCTTC
j_gene: TRBJ2-1; abundance: .; d_gene: .; v_gene: TRBV5-1; CDR3aa: CASSYGRSPGNEQFF; CDR3nt: TGCGCCAGCAGCTACGGTCGTTCCCCAGGTAATGAGCAGTTCTTC
j_gene: TRBJ1-2; abundance: .; d_gene: TRBD1; v_gene: TRBV28; CDR3aa: CASSSGTGAYGYTF; CDR3nt: TGTGCCAGCAGTTCCGGTACAGGGGCCTATGGCTACACCTTC
j_gene: TRBJ2-1; abundance: once; d_gene: TRBD2; v_gene: TRBV30; CDR3aa: CAWTRTLTSGNSYNEQFF; CDR3nt: TGTGCCTGGACCCGTACGTTGACTAGCGGGAACTCCTACAATGAGCAGTTCTTC
j_gene: TRBJ1-4; abundance: .; d_gene: .; v_gene: TRBV4-1; CDR3aa: CASSPRLLEKLFF; CDR3nt: TGCGCCAGCAGCCCCAGACTCTTGGAAAAACTGTTTTTT
j_gene: TRBJ2-1; abundance: .; d_gene: TRBD2; v_gene: TRBV15; CDR3aa: CATSRGAGLVNEQFF; CDR3nt: TGTGCCACCAGCAGGGGGGCGGGACTAGTCAATGAGCAGTTCTTC
j_gene: TRBJ1-2; abundance: once; d_gene: TRBD1; v_gene: TRBV19; CDR3aa: CASSKRPGQASGGYTF; CDR3nt: TGTGCCAGTAGTAAAAGACCGGGACAGGCTTCTGGTGGCTACACCTTC
j_gene: TRBJ2-7; abundance: .; d_gene: .; v_gene: TRBV29-1; CDR3aa: CSVVGAWKGEQYF; CDR3nt: TGCAGCGTTGTGGGGGCGTGGAAGGGCGAGCAGTACTTC
j_gene: TRBJ1-3; abundance: .; d_gene: .; v_gene: TRBV9; CDR3aa: CASSVARDSGNTIYF; CDR3nt: TGTGCCAGCAGCGTAGCCAGGGACTCTGGAAACACCATATATTTT
j_gene: TRBJ2-7; abundance: .; d_gene: TRBD2; v_gene: TRBV5-4; CDR3aa: CASSLGTSGSSYEQYF; CDR3nt: TGTGCCAGCAGCCTCGGGACTAGCGGGAGCTCCTACGAGCAGTACTTC
j_gene: TRBJ2-1; abundance: .; d_gene: .; v_gene: TRBV11-3; CDR3aa: CASSSAYGPAYNEQFF; CDR3nt: TGTGCCAGCAGCTCCGCCTATGGTCCCGCCTACAATGAGCAGTTCTTC
j_gene: TRBJ1-2; abundance: .; d_gene: TRBD1; v_gene: TRBV7-3; CDR3aa: CASSLRTGGAYGYTF; CDR3nt: TGTGCCAGCAGCTTACGGACAGGGGGCGCATATGGCTACACCTTC
j_gene: TRBJ2-7; abundance: .; d_gene: TRBD2; v_gene: TRBV5-6; CDR3aa: CASSLDGLAGLAYEQYF; CDR3nt: TGTGCCAGCAGCTTGGACGGACTAGCGGGATTAGCCTACGAGCAGTACTTC
j_gene: TRBJ1-2; abundance: .; d_gene: TRBD1; v_gene: TRBV2; CDR3aa: CASSAQDRGLQGYTF; CDR3nt: TGTGCCAGCAGCGCTCAGGACAGGGGTCTTCAGGGCTACACCTTC
j_gene: TRBJ1-1; abundance: .; d_gene: TRBD1; v_gene: TRBV19; CDR3aa: CASSMGQGVDTEAFF; CDR3nt: TGTGCCAGTAGTATGGGACAGGGGGTGGACACTGAAGCTTTCTTT
j_gene: TRBJ1-4; abundance: .; d_gene: TRBD1; v_gene: TRBV4-1; CDR3aa: CASSQDRDRDEKLFF; CDR3nt: TGCGCCAGCAGCCAAGACAGAGACAGGGATGAAAAACTGTTTTTT
j_gene: TRBJ2-1; abundance: .; d_gene: TRBD2; v_gene: TRBV4-2; CDR3aa: CASSQDPYLGGVLSYNEQFF; CDR3nt: TGTGCCAGCAGCCAAGATCCCTATCTCGGGGGGGTTTTATCCTACAATGAGCAGTTCTTC
j_gene: TRBJ2-3; abundance: .; d_gene: TRBD2; v_gene: TRBV7-2; CDR3aa: CASSPLGGSSTDTQYF; CDR3nt: TGTGCCAGCAGCCCACTGGGCGGGAGTAGCACAGATACGCAGTATTTT
j_gene: TRBJ2-1; abundance: .; d_gene: .; v_gene: TRBV6-4; CDR3aa: CASSDSIERVANEQFF; CDR3nt: TGTGCCAGCAGTGACTCGATAGAGCGGGTCGCGAATGAGCAGTTCTTC
j_gene: TRBJ1-4; abundance: .; d_gene: TRBD1; v_gene: TRBV24-1; CDR3aa: CATSDTGVLFF; CDR3nt: TGTGCCACCAGTGATACAGGGGTACTGTTTTTT
j_gene: TRBJ2-1; abundance: .; d_gene: TRBD2; v_gene: TRBV7-8; CDR3aa: CASAQRASGGDNEQFF; CDR3nt: TGTGCCAGCGCCCAAAGGGCCAGCGGGGGAGATAATGAGCAGTTCTTC
j_gene: TRBJ2-5; abundance: many; d_gene: TRBD2; v_gene: TRBV11-3; CDR3aa: CASSIRAGGREQETQYF; CDR3nt: TGTGCCAGCAGCATCCGAGCGGGAGGACGGGAGCAAGAGACCCAGTACTTC
j_gene: TRBJ2-1; abundance: .; d_gene: .; v_gene: TRBV5-1; CDR3aa: CASSLPYNEQFF; CDR3nt: TGCGCCAGCAGCTTGCCGTACAATGAGCAGTTCTTC
j_gene: TRBJ2-1; abundance: .; d_gene: TRBD2; v_gene: TRBV5-6; CDR3aa: CASTRTSGSYEQFF; CDR3nt: TGTGCCAGCACCAGGACTAGCGGGAGCTATGAGCAGTTCTTC
j_gene: TRBJ2-3; abundance: .; d_gene: TRBD2; v_gene: TRBV2; CDR3aa: CASSEAPISGGRTDTQYF; CDR3nt: TGTGCCAGCAGTGAAGCTCCAATTAGCGGGGGTCGCACAGATACGCAGTATTTT
j_gene: TRBJ2-2; abundance: .; d_gene: .; v_gene: TRBV28; CDR3aa: CASSLSPGGHTGELFF; CDR3nt: TGTGCCAGCAGTTTGAGTCCCGGCGGCCACACCGGGGAGCTGTTTTTT
j_gene: TRBJ1-6; abundance: .; d_gene: TRBD1; v_gene: TRBV15; CDR3aa: CATEDRGGRSPLHF; CDR3nt: TGTGCCACCGAAGACAGGGGTGGTAGGTCACCCCTCCACTTT